Listed below are T cell receptor beta chains from one sample, sequenced in a study of chronic HIV infection and antiretroviral therapy. From the 5' RACE reads, TCRdb called clonotypes with MiXCR, one entry per CDR3 protein. The sample lists over 40,000 distinct CDR3 sequences, 19% seen once, with under 3.5% in the top ten. The sample was peripheral blood. These receptors were collected from an adult who had HIV and had not received antiretroviral therapy, or was an uninfected healthy control (not recorded which). CDR3s include the opening cysteine and the closing phenylalanine or tryptophan.

V,CDR3
TRBV9,CASASPASISNELFF
TRBV7-9,CAARRASGSRYSYNEQFF
TRBV28,CASTPGGNTIYF
TRBV5-1,CASSGTGGTEAFF
TRBV6-5,CASSLIPDTGTQYF
TRBV9,CASSVVGLTDTQYF
TRBV20-1,CSAGLTSGTDTQYF
TRBV5-4,CASSSRLSPDTQYF
TRBV29-1,CSVGILTSGRWADTQYF
TRBV12-3/TRBV12-4,CASSLVPHLGYTF
TRBV27,CASRPGGTAGIQFF
TRBV4-1,CASSQWQGVGNEQYF
TRBV11-2,CASSQSSYAQYF
TRBV2,CASSEADEQYF
TRBV28,CASSFGGRTGGSYGYTF
TRBV11-2,CASSLYLTDEQYF
TRBV19,CATRDRGENIQYF
TRBV28,CASSLRERSREQFF
TRBV20-1,CSAGGAGDSDTQYF
TRBV30,CAWRWGEAPGELFF
TRBV9,CASSVEAGQGTLHF
TRBV7-7,CASSTGGLNTGELFF
TRBV18,CASSPPAGGGYTF
TRBV28,CASSSDRGRETQYF
TRBV29-1,CSVLMGGSNQPQHF